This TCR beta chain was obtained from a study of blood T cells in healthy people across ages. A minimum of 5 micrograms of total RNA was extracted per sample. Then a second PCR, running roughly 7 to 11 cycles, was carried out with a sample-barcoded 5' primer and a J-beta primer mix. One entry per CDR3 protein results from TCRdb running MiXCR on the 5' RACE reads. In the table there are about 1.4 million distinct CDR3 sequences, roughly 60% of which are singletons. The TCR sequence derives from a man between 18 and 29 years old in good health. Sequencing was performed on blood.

The CDR3 region has the DNA TGTGCCAGCACCCTCAACTTAGCGGGAGGGCCTCTCGCGCAGTATTTT. Translated: CASTLNLAGGPLAQYF. V gene TRBV6-2 or TRBV6-3 combines with J gene TRBJ2-3, with 11 bases lining up with TRBD2. Losses at the gene ends were 7 bases for V and 10 bases for J; bases not matched to a gene: 16. This CDR3 region has 16 residues. Germline V gene sequence: CDR1 MNHEY, CDR2 SVGEGT.